Reported below is one T cell receptor (beta chain). This clone was observed a handful of times. Its binding antigen is unknown. Base qualities are not at hand, and no much larger clone is one base apart. This CDR3 is also generated by other DNA sequences in the sample. The sample's time point label, decoded: progressive disease on ibrutinib. For TCR beta library preparation, approximately 1.8 micrograms of genomic DNA was extracted from cryopreserved PBMCs. Longitudinal blood samples from CLL patients receiving ibrutinib monotherapy were subjected to high-throughput TCR beta sequencing. The patients took part in an open-label, single-center phase 2 trial of ibrutinib monotherapy. Each clonotype received, on average, 10x coverage in deep resolution sequencing performed on a MiSeq, where the target depth lay between 1 in 1 million and 1 in 200,000 T cells. The immunoSEQ hsTCRB Kit was used to generate TCR beta libraries. The study's processing was this. Data were analyzed with ImmunoSEQ Data Assistant and ImmunoSEQ Analyzer, with V, D and J genes assigned per IMGT definitions. Clonality, which ranges from 0 to 1, was calculated as one minus the normalized Shannon entropy of productive rearrangement frequencies. Only overrepresented clonotypes making up at least 0.05% of the repertoire of each patient were included in the public clonotype analysis. Repertoires from approximately 12 age-matched healthy donors in immuneACCESS were used as clonality controls. Entries here come from immuneACCESS through TCRdb and include only in-frame sequences with V and J called. Some clones fail to appear in such tables; in the studies checked, an unresolved V gene covers under half of the shortfall, and the cause of the remainder is unknown. That table supplies the V and J calls and clone size; D and trimming were determined from the DNA. For this sample there are nearly 300,000 clones; less than 85% appear just once. The ten largest clones add up to approximately 5.1% of the sample.

The sample originates from a study of cytotoxic CD8 clonotypes in ibrutinib-treated CLL (dated by TCRdb to the early 2020s). Concerning the study at large: In this cohort, 15 patients were treatment-naive and approximately twelve were relapsed/refractory, while around 18 had unmutated IGHV. Responses were partial in roughly 24 patients and complete in 2; after median approximately 69 months follow-up, roughly 14 stayed in remission and roughly twelve progressed. The response samples were drawn at a median of approximately 11 months into treatment, with a range of about 6 to 40 months. Samples averaged approximately 260,000 productive templates and 90,000 to 95,000 productive rearrangements. Of the roughly 90 people in the trial, some 28 had longitudinal samples available. Cryopreserved peripheral blood mononuclear cells were collected at three points: before therapy, at response, and at either sustained remission or disease progression. All remission and progressive disease samples were collected while patients were still receiving ibrutinib.

The junction carries 7 bases between V and J, which are trimmed by 3 bases and 2 bases respectively. The CDR3 holds 12 amino acids from the cysteine to the phenylalanine. Kept here is only the CDR3 DNA, which spans 36 bases and is read in frame from base 1. According to the germline V gene, CDR1 reads SQVTM and CDR2 reads ANQGSEA. Paper-wide results and their limitations: At baseline, clonality was higher than in age-matched healthy donors and showed a strong correlation with circulating CD8+ T-cell counts. Clonality rose at ibrutinib response, remained stable during sustained remission, and dropped back toward baseline at progression. Sustained-remission and progressing patients did not have matched sampling times, and lymph node repertoires were not examined. Public clonotypes were found to be uncommon and were observed to contract or remain stable during treatment; the increase in clonality was shown to reflect expansion of private clonotypes at ibrutinib response.

The sample here was PBMCs, taken at disease progression, from a patient treated with ibrutinib. The rearranged chain carries TRBV29-1 and TRBJ1-2, and possibly TRBD1, on 6 matching bases. The receptor was isolated from a human donor with chronic lymphocytic leukemia. At the DNA level, the sequence is TGCAGCGTTGACAGGGGAAACTATGGCTACACCTTC. This encodes CSVDRGNYGYTF.